This T cell receptor (beta chain) appears in the sequencing data of a study of blood T cell repertoires in COVID-19. Study-wide context: Sites in the United States, Italy and Spain provided acute and convalescent COVID-19 samples. In each case, the material was cDNA or gDNA derived from T cells, B-cell-depleted T cells, or PBMCs.

In the study's own analysis: Amplification with reference gene primers provided the estimates of nucleated cell counts. Repertoires were generated with immunoSEQ multiplex PCR, while TCRdb's copy carries only in-frame clones and drops some. V and J calls and clone size are given by that table; D and trimming were obtained from the DNA. Of roughly 480,000 clones in the sample, roughly 87% were seen once. Patients in Seattle were enrolled during active infection, then followed longitudinally. The specimen sequenced was peripheral blood. The receptor's source is a man aged 18 to 29 with COVID-19, enrolled during active disease.

The CDR3, as DNA: TGTGCCAGCAGCTTGGAGGTTAAATCACCCCTCCACTTT. Translating it yields CASSLEVKSPLHF. The V and J genes are TRBV7-2 and TRBJ1-6, with D uncertain. Germline CDR1 SGHTA, CDR2 FQGNSA. The CDR3 has 13 residues. Between the trimmed V and J ends, which lost 3 bases and 10 bases, there was a span of 10 bases.